The next 8 T cell receptor beta chains were all read from a single sample in a study of ipilimumab plus nivolumab after autologous stem cell transplantation. Libraries were prepared by immunoSEQ multiplex PCR; TCRdb keeps only in-frame clonotypes and omits some of them. Counted here are about 83,000 clones, 75% to 85% occurring once; the ten biggest clones make up roughly 2.2%. The sample consisted of PBMCs, taken in a trial of ipilimumab plus nivolumab as post-transplant consolidation. The receptors derive from a male donor with diffuse large B-cell lymphoma.

The chain is built from TRBV19 and TRBJ1-3, with D possibly matching TRBD1 (5 bases). Germline CDR1 is LNHDA and CDR2 is SQIVND (reference sequence). The length of the CDR3 is 14 residues. The V end was cut by 5 bases, the J end by 1 base, with 9 bases between. Here the CDR3 reads CASSSGTSGNTIYF. Here the CDR3 DNA reads TGTGCCAGTAGTTCTGGGACTTCTGGAAACACCATATATTTT.

V gene TRBV23-1 combines with J gene TRBJ2-2; maybe TRBD2 (5 bases). TRBV23-1 is labeled an ORF, and its function is uncertain. Trimming pared 3 bases from V and 4 bases from J, leaving 6 bases between. This CDR3 is built from 13 residues. CDR3 sequence (DNA): TGCGCCAGCAGTCAGGGGAGCACCGGGGAGCTGTTTTTT. This codes for CASSQGSTGELFF.

This chain links TRBV6-5 with TRBJ2-7; TRBD1 might be the D (6 bases). Germline CDR1 is MNHEY and CDR2 is SVGAGI. The CDR3 loop spans 14 amino acids. V dropped 2 bases and J dropped 2 bases, with 10 bases sitting between them. The CDR3 bases are TGTGCCAGCAGTTACGGGGGCAGGGCCTACGAGCAGTACTTC. This sequence encodes CASSYGGRAYEQYF.

V usage is TRBV2 and J usage is TRBJ2-3; D is perhaps TRBD1 (5 bases). This CDR3 spans 15 amino acids. Trimming cost V 4 bases and J 3 bases, with 14 bases left between them. Germline values: CDR1 SNHLY, CDR2 FYNNEI. The CDR3 bases are TGTGCCAGCAGTGGGGCAGGGATGAGGACAGATACGCAGTATTTT. It specifies CASSGAGMRTDTQYF.

The chain uses TRBV6-5 and TRBJ2-7; 7 bases agree with TRBD1. V trimming: 5 bases; J trimming: 6 bases; junction bases outside the gene matches: 10. The CDR3 covers 14 residues. Germline CDR1 is MNHEY and CDR2 is SVGAGI. The CDR3 sequence is CASSPPTGSGEQYF. CDR3 bases: TGTGCCAGCAGTCCTCCGACAGGGTCCGGCGAGCAGTACTTC.

The DNA for the CDR3 is TGTGCCAGCAGCGGGCCGCGGGTGGGGCGAACCTACGAGCAGTACTTC. It specifies CASSGPRVGRTYEQYF. The rearrangement links TRBV11-2 to TRBJ2-7, with D perhaps TRBD1 or TRBD2 (5 bases each). The CDR3 consists of 16 residues. V was clipped by 5 bases and J by 2 bases, with 19 bases between them. Germline CDR1 reads SGHAT; CDR2 reads FQNNGV.

The rearrangement uses TRBV5-1 and TRBJ2-1; D gene unclear. The V and J ends lost 0 bases and 13 bases respectively, with 8 bases between them. There are 11 residues in the CDR3. Germline V gene sequence: CDR1 SGHRS, CDR2 YFSETQ. The CDR3 DNA reads as TGCGCCAGCAGCTTGGGGCGTAGCCAGTTCTTC. Amino acids: CASSLGRSQFF.

This rearrangement joins TRBV10-3 to TRBJ1-2; 10 bases map to TRBD1. Germline CDR1 and CDR2: ENHRY and SYGVKD. V lost 6 bases to trimming and J lost 4 bases; unmatched junction nucleotides: 5. The CDR3 totals 14 residues. CDR3 sequence: CAISPGTGAYGYTF. The CDR3 DNA reads as TGTGCCATCAGCCCCGGGACAGGGGCCTATGGCTACACCTTC.